The source of this TCR beta chain is a study of Ad26.COV2.S vaccination and SARS-CoV-2 variants. Study-level points and caveats: Comparability of non-spike TCR breadth was observed across vaccine and placebo recipients.

Specified treatment: around 19 received Ad26.COV2.S at low or high dose, single or two shots; several received placebo; per-sample allocation not given. Collection of the samples took place on day 63 after the first injection of vaccine or placebo. An Ad26 vector was used to express Wuhan-strain SARS-CoV-2 spike as the vaccine. In regard to this clone: The antigen is not known.

TCRdb's copy holds only in-frame clones and misses some; the assay was immunoSEQ multiplex PCR. The sample carries approximately 360,000 clones, about four fifths recorded once. Germline V gene lookup returns CDR1 SGHRS and CDR2 YFSETQ. With 3 bases clipped from V and 6 bases from J, the junction kept 5 bases outside the gene matches. The CDR3 has 14 amino acids. This specimen consisted of peripheral blood, obtained in a trial of Ad26.COV2.S vaccine versus placebo. This chain connects TRBV5-1 to TRBJ2-3; 9 bases are a match to TRBD2. The sequence was collected from a person between 18 and 65 years old who received the Ad26.COV2.S COVID-19 vaccine or a placebo. CDR3 amino acids: CASSSAGGRDTQYF. The DNA of the CDR3 is TGCGCCAGCAGCTCAGCGGGGGGACGCGATACGCAGTATTTT.